The rows below give T cell receptor beta chains drawn from one sample of a study of blood T cells in healthy people across ages. TCRdb re-derived calls from the 5' RACE reads in MiXCR, one entry per CDR3 protein. The table has 550,000 to 750,000 distinct CDR3 sequences, around 21% seen once; the top ten hold 3.6%. Sequencing input: blood. The receptor set was obtained from a man between 65 and 80 years old in good health. Both conserved end residues are trimmed from each CDR3. For some rows the clone size is stated as once, few or many, or as a class when expanded; others skip it.

abundance,j_gene,v_gene,CDR3aa
NA,TRBJ2-1,TRBV5-1,ASSLVMTGAYNEQF
NA,TRBJ2-5,TRBV28,ASSFNLAAPQGETQY
NA,TRBJ2-4,TRBV6-2/TRBV6-3,ASSYSTGERAKNIQY
NA,TRBJ1-2,TRBV18,ASSPPTSTGGRGYT
NA,TRBJ2-5,TRBV7-2,ASSLSTTGKETQY
few,TRBJ1-1,TRBV6-5,ASSYRAPNTEAL
NA,TRBJ2-3,TRBV2,ASSGQGRWNTQY
NA,TRBJ2-3,TRBV5-1,ASSFGRASNTDTQY
NA,NA,TRBV19,ASSTGGGPYEQY
few,TRBJ2-6,TRBV7-8,ASSRMGNSGANVLT
NA,TRBJ2-1,TRBV2,ASRRLVGAYNEQF
NA,TRBJ2-5,TRBV7-9,ASSLGQVWETQY
NA,TRBJ2-2,TRBV12-3/TRBV12-4,ASSLAESGGELF
many,TRBJ1-4,TRBV7-8,ASSFSQGNNEKLF
few,TRBJ2-5,TRBV13,ASSLYWVGQETQY
NA,TRBJ2-6,TRBV19,ASSPRDFSGANVLT
NA,TRBJ1-5,TRBV20-1,SARPTGQGNNQPQH
few,TRBJ2-7,TRBV14,ASSQGVEQY
few,TRBJ2-5,TRBV20-1,SATRGETQY
NA,TRBJ2-4,TRBV12-5,ASGFSRQGTIQY
many,TRBJ2-7,TRBV3-1,ASSGDSAYEQY
few,TRBJ2-3,TRBV12-3/TRBV12-4,ASSFFGGGKGTQY
NA,TRBJ1-2,TRBV2,ASSEQGATYGYT
few,TRBJ2-7,TRBV4-3,ASSQDIAGVPYEQY
many,TRBJ2-5,TRBV20-1,SALTSGRTETQY